One sample yielded the 2 T cell receptor beta chains listed below, sequenced in a study of T cell responses to AZD1222 COVID-19 vaccine (dated by TCRdb to 2020 to 2023). What the time point label conveys for this sample: baseline before first vaccination. Library preparation was by the immunoSEQ multiplex PCR assay. Sourced from immuneACCESS, this table was stored by TCRdb with only in-frame sequences that have V and J called. A share of the clones is absent; for the studies checked, an unresolved V gene accounts for under half, and the remainder has no known explanation. The sample records roughly 140,000 clones, 75% to 90% of which are singletons. The top ten constitute about 1.5% of the sample. Sequences were derived from peripheral blood, sampled on day 0 of AZD1222 vaccination. The receptors shown here come from an adult in good health.

The CDR3 loop reads CASIQQGGNYGYTF. DNA for the CDR3: TGTGCCAGCATTCAACAGGGCGGAAACTATGGCTACACCTTC. This chain links TRBV2 with TRBJ1-2; the D gene is possibly TRBD1 (6 bases). V lost 7 bases and J 2 bases, leaving 14 bases between the germline ends. CDR3 length: 14 residues. Germline CDR1 SNHLY, CDR2 FYNNEI.

This clone has more than one count but fewer than ten. CDR3 loop: CASSDGAQNEQFF. DNA for the CDR3: TGTGCCAGCAGTGACGGAGCGCAAAATGAGCAGTTCTTC. This sequence joins TRBV6-4 and TRBJ2-1; D is unclear. CDR3 length: 13 amino acids. Germline V gives CDR1 MRHNA, CDR2 SNTAGT. V dropped 2 bases and J dropped 7 bases, with 9 bases sitting between them.